This T cell receptor beta chain is drawn from a study of PD-1 blockade in classical Hodgkin lymphoma. Relapse after autologous stem cell transplantation occurred in every patient, and brentuximab vedotin exposure varied. Patients' outcomes at their best amounted to complete response, partial response or progressive disease. Here immunoSEQ multiplex PCR was the method, and the copy in TCRdb shows in-frame clones only, minus some. The sample lists nearly 25,000 clones; 70% to 80% were seen once. CDR3 length equals 14 residues. Germline values: CDR1 SGHRS, CDR2 YFSETQ. The J segment lost 3 bases and the V segment lost 5 bases, leaving 7 bases of the junction unmatched.

Material: peripheral blood mononuclear cells (PBMCs), obtained at baseline. The receptor was isolated from a human donor with classical Hodgkin lymphoma. The chain employs TRBV5-1 and TRBJ2-5; 7 bases align to TRBD2. The CDR3 coding sequence is TGCGCCAGCAGTTCAAGGGCGGGGGAAGAGACCCAGTACTTC. Its translation is CASSSRAGEETQYF. Together with reference TRBV5-1 and TRBJ2-5, the CDR3 gives the full variable domain: KAGVTQTPRYLIKTRGQQVTLSCSPISGHRSVSWYQQTPGQGLQFLFEYFSETQRNKGNFPGRFSGRQFSNSRSEMNVSTLELGDSALYLCASSSRAGEETQYFGPGTRLLVL.